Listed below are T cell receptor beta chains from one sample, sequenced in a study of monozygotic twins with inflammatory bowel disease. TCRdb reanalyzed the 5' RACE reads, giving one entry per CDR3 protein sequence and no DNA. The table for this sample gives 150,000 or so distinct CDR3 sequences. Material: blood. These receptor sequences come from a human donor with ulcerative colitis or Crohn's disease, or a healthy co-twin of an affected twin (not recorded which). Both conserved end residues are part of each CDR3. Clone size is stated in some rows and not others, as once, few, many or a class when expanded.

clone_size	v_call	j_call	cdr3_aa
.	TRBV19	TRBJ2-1	CASTAAGGRGNEQFF
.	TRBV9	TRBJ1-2	CASSRTGLEYGYTF
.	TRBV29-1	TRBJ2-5	CSVERLRGRGQETQYF
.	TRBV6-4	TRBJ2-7	CATRGTGGSYEQYF
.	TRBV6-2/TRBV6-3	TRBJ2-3	CASSSSLLTRRSDTQYF
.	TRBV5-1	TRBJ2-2	CASQAGQLTGELFF
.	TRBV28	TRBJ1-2	CASSLSAGAGYGYTF
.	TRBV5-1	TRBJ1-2	CASSFEGEGYGYTF
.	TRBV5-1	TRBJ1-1	CASSFGGNTEAFF
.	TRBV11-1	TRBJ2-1	CASSNTGRTPSSSYNEQFF
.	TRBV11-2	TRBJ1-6	CASNLMTGGNSPLHF
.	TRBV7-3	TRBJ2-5	CASSLMPADQETQYF
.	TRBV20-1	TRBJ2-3	CSARANPDTQYF
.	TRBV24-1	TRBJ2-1	CATSDLPPGQGNYNEQFF
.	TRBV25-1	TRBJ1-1	CASSDTGGFTEAFF
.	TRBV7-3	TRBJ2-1	CASSLIPGLATEQFF
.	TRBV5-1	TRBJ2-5	CASSLGSVVETQYF
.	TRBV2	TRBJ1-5	CASRDRDGRNQPQHF
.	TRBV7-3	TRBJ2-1	CASSPQREGLYNEQFF
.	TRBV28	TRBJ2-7	CASSFITLDRGGQYF
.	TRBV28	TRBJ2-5	CASSTYQETQYF
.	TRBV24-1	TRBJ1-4	CATSDTNRGEKLFF
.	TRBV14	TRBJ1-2	CASSHAANYGYTF
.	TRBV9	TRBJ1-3	CASEGGSSGNTIYF
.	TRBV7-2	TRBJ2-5	CASSLAGTSGRGETQYF
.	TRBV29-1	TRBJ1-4	CSVAGTALTNEKLFF
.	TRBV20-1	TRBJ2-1	CSARPTVNEQFF
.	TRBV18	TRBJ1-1	CASSPIYAGEGKTEAFF
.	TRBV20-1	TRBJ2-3	CSARATFPVDTQYF
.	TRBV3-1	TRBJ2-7	CASSQDQVAYEQYF
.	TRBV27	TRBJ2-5	CASSLMTGALETQYF
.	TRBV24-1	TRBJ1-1	CATSETPGRGNTEAFF
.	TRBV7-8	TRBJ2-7	CASSFGAGQTSYEQYF
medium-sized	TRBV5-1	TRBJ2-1	CASSLGTGGRNEQFF
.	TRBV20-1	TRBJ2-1	CSARDSGNPYNEQFF
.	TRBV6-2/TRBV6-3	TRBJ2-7	CASSQGHTGYASYEQYF
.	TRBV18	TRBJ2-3	CASSPLHAGGGDTQYF
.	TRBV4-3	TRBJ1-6	CASSQGPGGNSPLHF
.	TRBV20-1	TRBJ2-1	CSATHRGMGEQFF
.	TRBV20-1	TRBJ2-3	CSARVEDTQYF
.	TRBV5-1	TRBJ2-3	CASSLVQPGVTDTQYF
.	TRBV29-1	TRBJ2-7	CSVVRQTSSYEQYF
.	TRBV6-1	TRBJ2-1	CASRARLAGLGGNEQFF
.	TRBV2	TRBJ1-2	CASVRGGRYGYTF
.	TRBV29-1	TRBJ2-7	CSVVGLSSYEQYF
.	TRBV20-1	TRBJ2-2	CSARLAATNTGELFF
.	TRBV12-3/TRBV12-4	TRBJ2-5	CASSKGLAGEETQYF
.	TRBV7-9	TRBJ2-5	CASSPRETQYF
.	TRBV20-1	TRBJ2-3	CSAPSWGQGSDTQYF
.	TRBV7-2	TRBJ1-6	CASSLIRFSPLHF
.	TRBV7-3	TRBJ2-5	CASSPSTGGFETQYF